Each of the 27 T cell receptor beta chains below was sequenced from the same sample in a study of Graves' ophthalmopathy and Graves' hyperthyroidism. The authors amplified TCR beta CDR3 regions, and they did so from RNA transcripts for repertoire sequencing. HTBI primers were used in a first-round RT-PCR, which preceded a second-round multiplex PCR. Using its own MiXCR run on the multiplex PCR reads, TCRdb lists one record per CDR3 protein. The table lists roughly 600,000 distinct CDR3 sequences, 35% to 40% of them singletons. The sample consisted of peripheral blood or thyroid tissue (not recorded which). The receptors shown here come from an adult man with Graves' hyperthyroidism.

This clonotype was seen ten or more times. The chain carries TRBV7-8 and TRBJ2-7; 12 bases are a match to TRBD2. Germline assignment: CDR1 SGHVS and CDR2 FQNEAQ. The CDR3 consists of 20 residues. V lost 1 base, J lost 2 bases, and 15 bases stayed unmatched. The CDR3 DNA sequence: TGTGCCAGCAGCTTAGGGGTCTCTAGCGGGAGGGTCCTTAAGACCTACGAGCAGTACTTC. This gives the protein CASSLGVSSGRVLKTYEQYF.

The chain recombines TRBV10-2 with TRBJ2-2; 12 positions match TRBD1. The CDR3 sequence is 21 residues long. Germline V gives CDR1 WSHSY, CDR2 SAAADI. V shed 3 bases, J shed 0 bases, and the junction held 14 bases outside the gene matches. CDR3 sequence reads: CASSERVWGQGAISNTGELFF. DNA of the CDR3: TGCGCCAGCAGTGAACGTGTATGGGGACAGGGGGCCATATCGAACACCGGGGAGCTGTTTTTT.

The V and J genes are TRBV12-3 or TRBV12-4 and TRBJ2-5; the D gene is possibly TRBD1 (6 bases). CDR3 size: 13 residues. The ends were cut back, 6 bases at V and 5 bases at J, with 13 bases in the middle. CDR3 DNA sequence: TGTGCCAGCAGGCCTGGAGGACAGGAGACCCAGTACTTC. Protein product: CASRPGGQETQYF.

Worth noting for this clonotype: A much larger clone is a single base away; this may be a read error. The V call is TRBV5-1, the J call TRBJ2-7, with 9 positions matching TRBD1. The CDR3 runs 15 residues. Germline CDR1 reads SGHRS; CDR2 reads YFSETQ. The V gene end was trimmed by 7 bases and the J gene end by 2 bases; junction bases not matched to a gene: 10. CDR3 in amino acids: CASGSRTGETYEQYF. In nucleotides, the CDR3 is TGCGCCAGCGGCTCACGGACAGGGGAGACCTACGAGCAGTACTTC.

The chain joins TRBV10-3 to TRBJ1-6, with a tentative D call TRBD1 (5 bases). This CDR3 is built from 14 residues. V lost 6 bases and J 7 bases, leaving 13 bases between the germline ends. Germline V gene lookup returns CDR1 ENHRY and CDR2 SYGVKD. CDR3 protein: CAISTNPGNSPLHF. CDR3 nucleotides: TGTGCCATCAGCACAAATCCAGGGAATTCACCCCTCCACTTT.

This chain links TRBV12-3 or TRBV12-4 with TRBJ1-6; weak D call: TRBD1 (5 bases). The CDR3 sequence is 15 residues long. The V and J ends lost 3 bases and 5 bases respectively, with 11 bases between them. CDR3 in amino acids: CASSFSGAHNSPLHF. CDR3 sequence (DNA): TGTGCCAGCAGTTTTTCTGGGGCTCATAATTCACCCCTCCACTTT.

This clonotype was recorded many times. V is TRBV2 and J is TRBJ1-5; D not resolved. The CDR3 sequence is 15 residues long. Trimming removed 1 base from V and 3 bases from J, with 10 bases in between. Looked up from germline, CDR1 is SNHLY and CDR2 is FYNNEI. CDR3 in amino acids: CASSEGLGDNQPQHF. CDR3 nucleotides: TGTGCCAGCAGTGAAGGGTTGGGTGACAATCAGCCCCAGCATTTT. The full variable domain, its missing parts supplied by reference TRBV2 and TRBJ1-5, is EPEVTQTPSHQVTQMGQEVILRCVPISNHLYFYWYRQILGQKVEFLVSFYNNEISEKSEIFDDQFSVERPDGSNFTLKIRSTKLEDSAMYFCASSEGLGDNQPQHFGDGTRLSIL.

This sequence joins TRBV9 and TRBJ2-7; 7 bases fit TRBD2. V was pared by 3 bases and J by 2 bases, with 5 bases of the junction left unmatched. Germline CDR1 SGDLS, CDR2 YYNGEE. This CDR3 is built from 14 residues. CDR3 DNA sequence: TGTGCCAGCAGCGAGGACGGGGGGACCTACGAGCAGTACTTC. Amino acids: CASSEDGGTYEQYF.

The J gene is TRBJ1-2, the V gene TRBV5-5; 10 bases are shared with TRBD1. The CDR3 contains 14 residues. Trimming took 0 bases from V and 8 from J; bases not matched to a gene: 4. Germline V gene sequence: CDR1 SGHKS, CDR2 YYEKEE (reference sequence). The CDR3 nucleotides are TGTGCCAGCAGCTTGGGACAGGGGGCTAACGGCTACACCTTC. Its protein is CASSLGQGANGYTF.

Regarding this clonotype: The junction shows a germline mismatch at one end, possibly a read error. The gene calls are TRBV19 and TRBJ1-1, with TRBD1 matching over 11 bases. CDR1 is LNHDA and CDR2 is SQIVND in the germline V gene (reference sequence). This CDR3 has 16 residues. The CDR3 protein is CASSIDGTGGNTEASF. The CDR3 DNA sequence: TGTGCCAGTAGTATCGATGGGACAGGGGGGAACACTGAAGCTTCCTTT.

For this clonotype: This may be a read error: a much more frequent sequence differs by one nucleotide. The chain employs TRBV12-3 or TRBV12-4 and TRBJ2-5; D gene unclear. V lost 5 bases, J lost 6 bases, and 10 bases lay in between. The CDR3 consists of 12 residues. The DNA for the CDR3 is TGTGCCAGCAGTCTCTCCGTTAAGACCCAGTACTTC. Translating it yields CASSLSVKTQYF.

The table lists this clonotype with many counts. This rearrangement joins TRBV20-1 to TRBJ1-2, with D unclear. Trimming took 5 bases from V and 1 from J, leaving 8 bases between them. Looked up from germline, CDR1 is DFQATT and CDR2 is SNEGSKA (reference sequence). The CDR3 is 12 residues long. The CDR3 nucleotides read TGCAGTGCTCGGACCAATAACTATGGCTACACCTTC. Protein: CSARTNNYGYTF.

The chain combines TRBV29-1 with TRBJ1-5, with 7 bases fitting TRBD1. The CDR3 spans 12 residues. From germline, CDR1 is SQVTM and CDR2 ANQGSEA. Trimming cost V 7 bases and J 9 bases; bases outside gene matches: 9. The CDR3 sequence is CSGGQAVGPQHF. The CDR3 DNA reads TGCAGCGGCGGACAGGCCGTCGGGCCCCAGCATTTT. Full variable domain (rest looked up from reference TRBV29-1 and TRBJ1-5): SAVISQKPSRDICQRGTSLTIQCQVDSQVTMMFWYRQQPGQSLTLIATANQGSEATYESGFVIDKFPISRPNLTFSTLTVSNMSPEDSSIYLCSGGQAVGPQHFGDGTRLSIL.

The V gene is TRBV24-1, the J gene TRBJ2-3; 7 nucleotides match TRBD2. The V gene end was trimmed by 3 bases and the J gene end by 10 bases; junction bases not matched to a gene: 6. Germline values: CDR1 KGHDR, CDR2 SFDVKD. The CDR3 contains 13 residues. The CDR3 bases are TGTGCCACCAGTGATCTGACTAGCTCGGCGCAGTATTTT. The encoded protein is CATSDLTSSAQYF.

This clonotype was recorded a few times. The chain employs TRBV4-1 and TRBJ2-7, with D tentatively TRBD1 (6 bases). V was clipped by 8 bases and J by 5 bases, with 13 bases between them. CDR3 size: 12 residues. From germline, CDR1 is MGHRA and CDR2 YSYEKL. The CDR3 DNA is TGCGCCAGCCAAGACAGGTACCACGAGCAGTACTTC. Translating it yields CASQDRYHEQYF.

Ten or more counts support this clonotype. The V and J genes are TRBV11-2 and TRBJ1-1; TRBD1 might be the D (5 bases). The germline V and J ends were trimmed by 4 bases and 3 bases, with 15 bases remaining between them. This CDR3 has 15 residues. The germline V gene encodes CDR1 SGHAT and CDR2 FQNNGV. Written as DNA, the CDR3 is TGTGCCAGCAGCTCCATTAGGGGTAAGGACACTGAAGCTTTCTTT. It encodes CASSSIRGKDTEAFF.

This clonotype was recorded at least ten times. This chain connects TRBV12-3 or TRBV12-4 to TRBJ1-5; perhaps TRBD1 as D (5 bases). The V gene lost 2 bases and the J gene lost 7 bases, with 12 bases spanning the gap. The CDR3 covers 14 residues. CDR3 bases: TGTGCCAGCAGTTTAACCAGGGATCCCCAGCCCCAGCATTTT. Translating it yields CASSLTRDPQPQHF.

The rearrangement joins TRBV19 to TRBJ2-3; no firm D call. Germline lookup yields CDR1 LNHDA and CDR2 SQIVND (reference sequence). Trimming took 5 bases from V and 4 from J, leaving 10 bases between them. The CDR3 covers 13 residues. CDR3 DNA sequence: TGTGCCAGTAGTCCGGAGTATTCAGATACGCAGTATTTT. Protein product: CASSPEYSDTQYF.

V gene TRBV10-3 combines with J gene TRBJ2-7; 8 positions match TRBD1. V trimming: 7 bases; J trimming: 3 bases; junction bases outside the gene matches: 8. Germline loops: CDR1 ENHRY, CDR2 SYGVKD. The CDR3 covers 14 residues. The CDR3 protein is CAITPDREIYEQYF. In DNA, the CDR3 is TGTGCCATCACCCCGGACAGGGAGATCTACGAGCAGTACTTC.

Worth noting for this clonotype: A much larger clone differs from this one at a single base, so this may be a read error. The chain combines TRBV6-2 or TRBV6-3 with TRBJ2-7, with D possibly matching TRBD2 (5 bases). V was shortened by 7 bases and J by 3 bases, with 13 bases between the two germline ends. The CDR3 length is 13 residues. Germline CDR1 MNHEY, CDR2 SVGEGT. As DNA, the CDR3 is TGTGCCAGCATAACAACTAGTAGCTACGAGCAGTACTTC. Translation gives CASITTSSYEQYF.

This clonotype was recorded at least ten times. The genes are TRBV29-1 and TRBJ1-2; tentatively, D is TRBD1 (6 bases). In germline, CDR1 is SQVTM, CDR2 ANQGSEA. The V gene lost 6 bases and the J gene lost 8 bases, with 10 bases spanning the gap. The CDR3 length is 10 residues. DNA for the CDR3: TGCAGCGTCTGGGGGCCCGGCTACACCTTC. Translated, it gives CSVWGPGYTF. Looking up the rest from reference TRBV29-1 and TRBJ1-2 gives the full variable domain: SAVISQKPSRDICQRGTSLTIQCQVDSQVTMMFWYRQQPGQSLTLIATANQGSEATYESGFVIDKFPISRPNLTFSTLTVSNMSPEDSSIYLCSVWGPGYTFGSGTRLTVV.

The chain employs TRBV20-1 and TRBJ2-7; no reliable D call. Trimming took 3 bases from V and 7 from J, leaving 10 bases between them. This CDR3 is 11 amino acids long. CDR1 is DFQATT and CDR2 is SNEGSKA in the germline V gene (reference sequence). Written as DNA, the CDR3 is TGCAGTGCTAGGTTGGCGACTGAGCAGTACTTC. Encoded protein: CSARLATEQYF.

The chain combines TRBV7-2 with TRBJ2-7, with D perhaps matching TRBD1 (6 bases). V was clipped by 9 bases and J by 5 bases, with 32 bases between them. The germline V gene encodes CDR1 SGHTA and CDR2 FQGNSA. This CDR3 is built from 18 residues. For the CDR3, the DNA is TGTGCCAGTAGTATAGTCCGGACAGACCTCAAACCCCCGGACGAGCAGTACTTC. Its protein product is CASSIVRTDLKPPDEQYF.

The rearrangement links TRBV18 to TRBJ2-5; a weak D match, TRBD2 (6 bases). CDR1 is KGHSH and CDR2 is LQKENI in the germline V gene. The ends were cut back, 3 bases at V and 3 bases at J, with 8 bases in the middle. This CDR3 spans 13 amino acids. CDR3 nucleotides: TGTGCCAGCTCACCGGGACTGGAAGAGACCCAGTACTTC. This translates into CASSPGLEETQYF.

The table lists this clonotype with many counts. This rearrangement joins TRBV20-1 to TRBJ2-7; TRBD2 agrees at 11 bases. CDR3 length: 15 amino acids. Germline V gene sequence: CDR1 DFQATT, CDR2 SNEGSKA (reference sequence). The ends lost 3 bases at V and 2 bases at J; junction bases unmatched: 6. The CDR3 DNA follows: TGCAGTGCTAGTCGTACTAGCGGGAGTCCCTACGAGCAGTACTTC. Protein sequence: CSASRTSGSPYEQYF.

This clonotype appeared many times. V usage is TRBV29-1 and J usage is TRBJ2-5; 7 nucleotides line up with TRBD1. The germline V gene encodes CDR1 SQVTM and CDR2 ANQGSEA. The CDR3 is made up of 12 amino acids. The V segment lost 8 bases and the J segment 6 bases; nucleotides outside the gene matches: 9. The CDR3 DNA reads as TGCAGCTTCCAGGGGGTCCGGCAGACCCAGTACTTC. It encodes CSFQGVRQTQYF.

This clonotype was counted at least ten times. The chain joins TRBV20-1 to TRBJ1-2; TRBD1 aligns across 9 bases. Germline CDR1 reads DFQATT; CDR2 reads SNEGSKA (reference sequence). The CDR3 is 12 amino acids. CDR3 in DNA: TGCAGCGGGAAACAGGGGGCTTTTGGCTACACCTTC. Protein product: CSGKQGAFGYTF.